A single count supports the clone carrying this TCR beta chain. The CDR3 loop spans 12 amino acids. Germline loops: CDR1 SNHLY, CDR2 FYNNEI. The V end lost 2 bases, the J end lost 5 bases, and 4 bases lay between the germline ends. The data were taken from a study of blood T cell repertoires in COVID-19. Study-wide background: Samples came from the United States, Italy and Spain, spanning acute and convalescent COVID-19. In each case, the material was cDNA or gDNA derived from T cells, B-cell-depleted T cells, or PBMCs.

As handled by the study authors: Amplification of reference gene primers was used by the study to estimate nucleated cell counts. Clones were read by immunoSEQ multiplex PCR, and TCRdb kept only the in-frame ones, dropping some. The V and J calls and clone size come from that table; D and trimming were worked out from the DNA. The data show nearly 50,000 clones, with roughly 84% seen just once and approximately 14% held by the top ten. The rearrangement uses TRBV2 and TRBJ1-3, with D unclear. Sequencing was performed on peripheral blood. This TCR came from a human donor in a cohort sampled during active COVID-19. The CDR3 region is CASSEQRNTIYF. The CDR3, as DNA: TGTGCCAGCAGTGAACAGAGAAACACCATATATTTT.